This T cell receptor (beta chain) was profiled in a study of CXCR3-negative and CXCR3-positive naive CD8 T cells. The authors made the TRB cDNA libraries by 5' RACE using UMI labels. TCRdb reprocessed the 5' RACE reads, with one entry per CDR3 protein and no DNA. This sample carries approximately 62,000 distinct CDR3 sequences, with 3.5% to 5.5% going to the ten biggest clones. The CDR3 totals 14 residues. Germline assignment: CDR1 SGHDT and CDR2 YYEEEE. A CD45RO-CCR7+CD27+CD95- phenotype identified naive CD8+ T cells. The clonotype comes from a human donor in good health. Some clones in this sample may be carry-over from other donors' samples. Sequenced: naive CXCR3- CD8+ T cells from blood. Documented subset: CD45RO-CCR7+CD27+CD95- naive CD8+ T cells lacking CXCR3 (TNR3-). The J gene is TRBJ2-7, the V gene TRBV5-6; TCRdb lists TRBD1, though no DNA is available to test this call. CDR3 in amino acids: CASSLYGQTYEQYF.